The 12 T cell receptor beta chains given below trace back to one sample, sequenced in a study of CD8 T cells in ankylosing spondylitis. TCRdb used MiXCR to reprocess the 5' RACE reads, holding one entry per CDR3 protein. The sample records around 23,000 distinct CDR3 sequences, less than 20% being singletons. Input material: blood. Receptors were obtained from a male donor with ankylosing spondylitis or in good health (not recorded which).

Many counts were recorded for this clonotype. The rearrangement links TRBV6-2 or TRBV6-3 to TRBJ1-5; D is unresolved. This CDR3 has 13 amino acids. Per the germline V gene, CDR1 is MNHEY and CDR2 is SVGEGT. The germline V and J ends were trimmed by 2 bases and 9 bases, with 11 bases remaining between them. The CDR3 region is CASSYERRGPQHF. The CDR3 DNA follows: TGTGCCAGCAGTTACGAGAGAAGAGGGCCCCAGCATTTT.

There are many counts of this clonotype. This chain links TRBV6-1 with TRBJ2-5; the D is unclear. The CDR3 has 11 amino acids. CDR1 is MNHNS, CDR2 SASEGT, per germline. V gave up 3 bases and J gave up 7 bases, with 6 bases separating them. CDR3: CASSEGWTQYF. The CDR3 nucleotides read TGTGCCAGCAGTGAGGGCTGGACCCAGTACTTC.

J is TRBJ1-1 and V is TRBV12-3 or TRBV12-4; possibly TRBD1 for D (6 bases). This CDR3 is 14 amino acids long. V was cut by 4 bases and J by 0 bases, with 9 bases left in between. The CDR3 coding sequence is TGTGCCAGCAGTTCGACAGGTCTGAACACTGAAGCTTTCTTT. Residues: CASSSTGLNTEAFF.

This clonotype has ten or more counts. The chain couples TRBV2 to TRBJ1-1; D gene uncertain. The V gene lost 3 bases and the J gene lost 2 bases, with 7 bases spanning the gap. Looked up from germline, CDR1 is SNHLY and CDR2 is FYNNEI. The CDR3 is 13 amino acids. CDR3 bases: TGTGCCAGCAGTGATGTCAGCAACACTGAAGCTTTCTTT. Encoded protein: CASSDVSNTEAFF.

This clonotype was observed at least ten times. The DNA for the CDR3 is TGTGCCAGCAGTGAAACAGGGGGCTCCTACGAGCAGTACTTC. Amino acids: CASSETGGSYEQYF. The rearrangement uses TRBV6-1 and TRBJ2-7, with 8 positions matching TRBD1. CDR1 is MNHNS, CDR2 SASEGT, per germline. V shed 2 bases and J 0 bases; nucleotides not matched to a gene: 0. The CDR3 consists of 14 residues.

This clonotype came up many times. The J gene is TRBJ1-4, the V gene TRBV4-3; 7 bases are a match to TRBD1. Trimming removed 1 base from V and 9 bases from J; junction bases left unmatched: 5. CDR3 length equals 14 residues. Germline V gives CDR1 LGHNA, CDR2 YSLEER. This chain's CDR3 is CASSQVQGVKKLFF. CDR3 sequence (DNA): TGCGCCAGCAGCCAAGTGCAGGGGGTGAAAAAACTGTTTTTT.

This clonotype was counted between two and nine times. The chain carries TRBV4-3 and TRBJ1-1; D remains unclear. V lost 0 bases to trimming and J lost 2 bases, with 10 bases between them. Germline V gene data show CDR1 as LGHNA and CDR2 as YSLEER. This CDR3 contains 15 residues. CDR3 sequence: CASSQDPNSNTEAFF. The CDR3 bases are TGCGCCAGCAGCCAAGATCCCAACAGCAACACTGAAGCTTTCTTT.

DNA for the CDR3: TGTGCCAGCAGTCCAATACAGGGGGCTTACGAGCAGTACTTC. Encoded protein: CASSPIQGAYEQYF. The V call is TRBV27, the J call TRBJ2-7; TRBD1 matches 9 bases. The V segment lost 5 bases and the J segment 4 bases; nucleotides outside the gene matches: 6. Germline-derived CDR1 and CDR2 are MNHEY and SMNVEV (reference sequence). The CDR3 is 14 residues long.

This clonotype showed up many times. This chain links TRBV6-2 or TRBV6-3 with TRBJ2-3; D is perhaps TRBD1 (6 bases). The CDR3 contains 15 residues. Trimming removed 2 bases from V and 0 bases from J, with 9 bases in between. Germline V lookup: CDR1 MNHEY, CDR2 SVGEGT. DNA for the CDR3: TGTGCCAGCAGTTACCAGGGGCAAAGCACAGATACGCAGTATTTT. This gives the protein CASSYQGQSTDTQYF.

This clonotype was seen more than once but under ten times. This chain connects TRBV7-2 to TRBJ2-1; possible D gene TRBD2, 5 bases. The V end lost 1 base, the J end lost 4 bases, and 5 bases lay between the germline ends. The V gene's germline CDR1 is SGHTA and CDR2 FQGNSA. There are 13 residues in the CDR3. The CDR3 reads CASSLGLYNEQFF. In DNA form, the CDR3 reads TGTGCCAGCAGCTTAGGACTATACAATGAGCAGTTCTTC.

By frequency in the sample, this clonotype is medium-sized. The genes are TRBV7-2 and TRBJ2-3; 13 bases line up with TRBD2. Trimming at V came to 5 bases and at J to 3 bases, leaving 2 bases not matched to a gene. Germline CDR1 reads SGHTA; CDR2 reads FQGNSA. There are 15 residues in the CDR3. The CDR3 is CASSMGLAGTDTQYF. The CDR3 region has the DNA TGTGCCAGCAGCATGGGACTAGCGGGGACAGATACGCAGTATTTT. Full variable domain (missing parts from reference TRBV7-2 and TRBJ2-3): GAGVSQSPSNKVTEKGKDVELRCDPISGHTALYWYRQSLGQGLEFLIYFQGNSAPDKSGLPSDRFSAERTGGSVSTLTIQRTQQEDSAVYLCASSMGLAGTDTQYFGPGTRLTVL.

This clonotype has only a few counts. As DNA, the CDR3 is TGCAGTGCTAGAGTCGGGGGCAGGAACACCGGGGAGCTGTTTTTT. It translates to CSARVGGRNTGELFF. This chain links TRBV20-1 with TRBJ2-2; D possibly uses TRBD1 or TRBD2 (6 bases each). From germline, CDR1 is DFQATT and CDR2 SNEGSKA (reference sequence). The V and J ends lost 1 base and 1 base respectively, with 10 bases between them. The CDR3 length is 15 residues.